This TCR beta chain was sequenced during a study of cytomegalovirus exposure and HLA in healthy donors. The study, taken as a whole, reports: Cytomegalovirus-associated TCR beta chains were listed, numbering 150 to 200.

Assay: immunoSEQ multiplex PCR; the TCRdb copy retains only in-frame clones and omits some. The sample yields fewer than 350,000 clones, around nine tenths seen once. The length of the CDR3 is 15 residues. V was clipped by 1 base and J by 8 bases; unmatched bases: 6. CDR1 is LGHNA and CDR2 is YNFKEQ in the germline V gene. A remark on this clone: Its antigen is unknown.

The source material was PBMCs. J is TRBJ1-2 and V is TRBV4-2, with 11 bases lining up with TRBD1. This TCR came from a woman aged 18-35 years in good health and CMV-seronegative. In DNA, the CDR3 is TGTGCCAGCAGCCAAGGGTGGGACAGGGGGATGGGCTACACCTTC. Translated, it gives CASSQGWDRGMGYTF.